Listed below are T cell receptor beta chains from one sample, sequenced in a study of blood T cells in healthy people across ages. TCRdb re-analysed the 5' RACE reads in MiXCR, keeping a single row per CDR3 protein. The table has about 500,000 distinct CDR3 sequences, less than 25% seen once. These data also featured in a second study, about T cells of mothers and their children.

The sample was blood. These receptor sequences come from a boy aged 10-17 years in good health. The CDR3 runs from the conserved cysteine through the conserved F or W. D genes are given only for firm matches. For some rows the clone size is stated as once, few or many, or as a class when expanded; others skip it.

j_call d_call clone_size v_call cdr3_nt cdr3_aa
TRBJ2-2 - - TRBV4-2 TGTGCCAGCAGCCAAGGATTTCTAGGAAGGGACGTGGGGGAGCTGTTTTTT CASSQGFLGRDVGELFF
TRBJ2-5 - - TRBV21-1 TGTGCCAGCAGCAAAGAACGGGCCCACTTGGGAGTGCAGTACTTC CASSKERAHLGVQYF
TRBJ1-4 - few TRBV29-1 TGCAGCGTTGGGGGACTGATGAATGAAAAACTGTTTTTT CSVGGLMNEKLFF
TRBJ2-5 - few TRBV6-5 TGTGCCAGCAGTTACGGCTCCCAAGAGACCCAGTACTTC CASSYGSQETQYF
TRBJ1-6 - - TRBV20-1 TGCAGTGCTATTCGAGCGGGTCAGGCAGATTCACCCCTCCACTTT CSAIRAGQADSPLHF
TRBJ2-7 - - TRBV15 TGTGCCACCAGCAAGGACAGAAGAAGCTCCTACGAGCAGTACTTC CATSKDRRSSYEQYF
TRBJ2-3 - - TRBV4-3 TGCGCCAGCAGACGGACCCCAGGGGCAAACTTAGGTACGCAGTATTTT CASRRTPGANLGTQYF
TRBJ2-6 - - TRBV5-5 TGTGCCAGCAGCTTAAACGTAGGCGCTGGGGCCAACGTCCTGACTTTC CASSLNVGAGANVLTF
TRBJ2-7 - few TRBV3-1 TGTGCCAGCAGCCAAGATTTCTTACAGGGCCACGAGCAGTACTTC CASSQDFLQGHEQYF
TRBJ2-1 - few TRBV20-1 TGCAGTGCATTACGCGACAATGAGCAGTTCTTC CSALRDNEQFF
TRBJ2-5 TRBD1 - TRBV19 TGTGCCAGTAGTACAGGGGGCGACGAGACCCAGTACTTC CASSTGGDETQYF
TRBJ2-5 TRBD2 few TRBV20-1 TGCAGTGCTAGAGGGTCGGAGCGGGGGACCCAGTACTTC CSARGSERGTQYF
TRBJ2-5 TRBD2 - TRBV30 TGTGCCTGGGAACCTAGCGGGGGGGCTTGGGAGACCCAGTACTTC CAWEPSGGAWETQYF
TRBJ2-7 TRBD2 - TRBV20-1 TGCAGTGCGCCTAGCGGGGGACTCTACGAGCAGTACTTC CSAPSGGLYEQYF
TRBJ2-1 TRBD2 - TRBV30 TGTGCCTGGAGTGTAGGACTAGCGGGGTTCAATGAGCAGTTCTTC CAWSVGLAGFNEQFF
TRBJ2-3 - - TRBV10-3 TGTGCCATCACCATCCCTGCAAGGCTATACACAGATACGCAGTATTTT CAITIPARLYTDTQYF
TRBJ1-2 - - TRBV6-5 TGTGCCAGCAGTTACTCGGATTCTTATTTAACTGCGCAACCTAACTATGGCTACACCTTC CASSYSDSYLTAQPNYGYTF
TRBJ2-5 - few TRBV25-1 TGTGCCAGACAGGGATTTAGTTCGGCCCAGTACTTC CARQGFSSAQYF
TRBJ1-1 - many TRBV7-2 TGTGCCAGCAGCGAGGGGTATAAAACTGAAGCTTTCTTT CASSEGYKTEAFF
TRBJ2-3 - few TRBV20-1 TGCAGTGCTAGATGGGGGGATACGCAGTATTTT CSARWGDTQYF
TRBJ2-1 - - TRBV29-1 TGCAGCGTCCTCTCCGGGGCTCGGGTCAATGAGCAGTTCTTC CSVLSGARVNEQFF
TRBJ2-1 - few TRBV7-3 TGTGCCAGCAGCTTGGGGGGATTGAATGAGCAGTTCTTC CASSLGGLNEQFF